A selection of T cell receptor beta chains follows, all from one sample in a study of T cell repertoires in cytomegalovirus infection. TCRdb reanalysed the reads using MiXCR and keeps one entry per CDR3 protein. Found here are fewer than 200,000 distinct CDR3 sequences, about a tenth of them singletons; the top ten hold about 4.6%. Sample: PBMCs. Receptors were obtained from a human donor in good health (CMV status not recorded). Some clones in this sample may be carry-over from other donors' samples. Both conserved end residues are part of each CDR3. A D gene is named only where the DNA matches it firmly. Clone size is given for some rows only: seen once, a few or many times, or a class if the clone is expanded.

abundance: many
v_gene: TRBV25-1
j_gene: TRBJ1-2
d_gene: -
CDR3aa: CASSEYLGYGYTF
CDR3nt: TGTGCCAGCAGTGAATATTTGGGCTATGGCTACACCTTC

abundance: many
v_gene: TRBV28
j_gene: TRBJ2-7
d_gene: TRBD2
CDR3aa: CASMGLAGPYEQYF
CDR3nt: TGTGCCAGCATGGGGCTAGCGGGTCCCTACGAGCAGTACTTC

abundance: many
v_gene: TRBV28
j_gene: TRBJ2-7
d_gene: -
CDR3aa: CASSLRPAPSYEQYF
CDR3nt: TGTGCCAGCAGTTTGAGGCCAGCTCCCTCCTACGAGCAGTACTTC

abundance: many
v_gene: TRBV14
j_gene: TRBJ2-1
d_gene: TRBD2
CDR3aa: CASSQDFAGDAYNEQFF
CDR3nt: TGTGCCAGCAGCCAAGATTTTGCGGGGGACGCCTACAATGAGCAGTTCTTC

abundance: many
v_gene: TRBV7-2
j_gene: TRBJ2-2
d_gene: -
CDR3aa: CASSLAQVSGELFF
CDR3nt: TGTGCCAGCAGCTTAGCCCAGGTTTCCGGGGAGCTGTTTTTT

abundance: -
v_gene: TRBV19
j_gene: TRBJ2-1
d_gene: TRBD2
CDR3aa: CASSIARASGGDEQFF
CDR3nt: TGTGCCAGTAGTATAGCTCGCGCTAGCGGGGGAGATGAGCAGTTCTTC

abundance: -
v_gene: TRBV28
j_gene: TRBJ2-5
d_gene: TRBD1
CDR3aa: CATRDRGIQETQYF
CDR3nt: TGTGCCACGAGGGACAGGGGGATCCAAGAGACCCAGTACTTC

abundance: few
v_gene: TRBV14
j_gene: TRBJ1-6
d_gene: TRBD1
CDR3aa: CASSQETGGGSPLHF
CDR3nt: TGTGCCAGCAGCCAAGAGACAGGGGGCGGGTCACCCCTCCACTTT

abundance: many
v_gene: TRBV5-1
j_gene: TRBJ2-7
d_gene: TRBD1
CDR3aa: CASSLVEGAREQYF
CDR3nt: TGCGCCAGCAGCTTGGTAGAGGGGGCGAGGGAGCAGTACTTC

abundance: many
v_gene: TRBV7-2
j_gene: TRBJ2-5
d_gene: -
CDR3aa: CASSLPRGTQYF
CDR3nt: TGTGCCAGCAGCTTACCTAGAGGGACCCAGTACTTC

abundance: many
v_gene: TRBV4-2
j_gene: TRBJ2-3
d_gene: TRBD2
CDR3aa: CASSQTGLAASTDTQYF
CDR3nt: TGTGCCAGCAGCCAAACTGGACTAGCGGCTAGCACAGATACGCAGTATTTT

abundance: few
v_gene: TRBV20-1
j_gene: TRBJ2-2
d_gene: -
CDR3aa: CSANPGHEATGELFF
CDR3nt: TGCAGTGCTAACCCGGGACACGAAGCCACCGGGGAGCTGTTTTTT

abundance: many
v_gene: TRBV7-2
j_gene: TRBJ1-6
d_gene: -
CDR3aa: CASSLVRDSPLHF
CDR3nt: TGTGCCAGCAGCTTAGTCAGGGATTCACCCCTCCACTTT

abundance: -
v_gene: TRBV28
j_gene: TRBJ1-6
d_gene: -
CDR3aa: CASSSQSRGNSPLHF
CDR3nt: TGTGCCAGCAGCTCCCAGTCCCGAGGGAATTCACCCCTCCACTTT

abundance: many
v_gene: TRBV6-2/TRBV6-3
j_gene: TRBJ1-5
d_gene: -
CDR3aa: CASSYQGVSNQPQHF
CDR3nt: TGTGCCAGCAGTTACCAAGGGGTTAGCAATCAGCCCCAGCATTTT

abundance: -
v_gene: TRBV19
j_gene: TRBJ2-3
d_gene: TRBD2
CDR3aa: CASMQTSGALRDTDTQYF
CDR3nt: TGTGCCAGTATGCAGACTAGCGGAGCCCTCAGAGACACAGATACGCAGTATTTT

abundance: -
v_gene: TRBV19
j_gene: TRBJ1-2
d_gene: -
CDR3aa: CASSRQNYGYTF
CDR3nt: TGTGCCAGTAGTAGACAGAACTATGGCTACACCTTC

abundance: -
v_gene: TRBV6-1
j_gene: TRBJ1-5
d_gene: -
CDR3aa: CASSAWRDSNQPQHF
CDR3nt: TGTGCCAGCAGTGCCTGGCGGGATAGCAATCAGCCCCAGCATTTT

abundance: -
v_gene: TRBV5-1
j_gene: TRBJ2-2
d_gene: TRBD1
CDR3aa: CASSSGEGTVAGELFF
CDR3nt: TGCGCCAGCAGCTCTGGTGAAGGGACAGTCGCCGGGGAGCTGTTTTTT

abundance: many
v_gene: TRBV7-2
j_gene: TRBJ1-2
d_gene: TRBD1
CDR3aa: CASSPGQIFPYGYTF
CDR3nt: TGTGCCAGCAGCCCGGGACAGATATTCCCCTATGGCTACACCTTC

abundance: -
v_gene: TRBV7-2
j_gene: TRBJ2-7
d_gene: TRBD1
CDR3aa: CASSYKVGAGGSEQYF
CDR3nt: TGTGCCAGCAGCTACAAAGTCGGGGCAGGGGGAAGCGAGCAGTACTTC

abundance: many
v_gene: TRBV14
j_gene: TRBJ1-4
d_gene: -
CDR3aa: CASSQDLDGFNEKLFF
CDR3nt: TGTGCCAGCAGCCAAGATCTTGATGGGTTCAATGAAAAACTGTTTTTT

abundance: -
v_gene: TRBV20-1
j_gene: TRBJ1-1
d_gene: -
CDR3aa: CSARDRRGRAAGAEAFF
CDR3nt: TGCAGTGCTAGAGATCGTAGGGGAAGAGCGGCAGGGGCTGAAGCTTTCTTT

abundance: many
v_gene: TRBV5-6
j_gene: TRBJ2-5
d_gene: -
CDR3aa: CASTWGAEAETQYF
CDR3nt: TGTGCCAGCACCTGGGGGGCTGAAGCAGAGACCCAGTACTTC

abundance: few
v_gene: TRBV29-1
j_gene: TRBJ2-3
d_gene: -
CDR3aa: CSVAVQTSTDTQYF
CDR3nt: TGCAGCGTCGCTGTACAGACTAGCACAGATACGCAGTATTTT

abundance: few
v_gene: TRBV23-1
j_gene: TRBJ2-3
d_gene: -
CDR3aa: CASSQPRGRDTQYF
CDR3nt: TGCGCCAGCAGTCAACCCCGGGGCCGAGATACGCAGTATTTT

abundance: -
v_gene: TRBV28
j_gene: TRBJ2-7
d_gene: -
CDR3aa: CASSWGRGTYEQYF
CDR3nt: TGTGCCAGCAGTTGGGGCCGGGGTACCTACGAGCAGTACTTC

abundance: -
v_gene: TRBV19
j_gene: TRBJ1-5
d_gene: TRBD1
CDR3aa: CASRFPGQGPNQPQHF
CDR3nt: TGTGCCAGTAGATTTCCGGGACAGGGACCAAATCAGCCCCAGCATTTT

abundance: many
v_gene: TRBV28
j_gene: TRBJ1-6
d_gene: TRBD1
CDR3aa: CASSFPGTGGDALHF
CDR3nt: TGTGCCAGCAGTTTTCCAGGGACAGGGGGAGACGCCCTCCACTTT

abundance: many
v_gene: TRBV14
j_gene: TRBJ2-1
d_gene: -
CDR3aa: CASSQVQVGLMGEQFF
CDR3nt: TGTGCCAGCAGCCAAGTTCAAGTGGGCCTGATGGGTGAGCAGTTCTTC

abundance: few
v_gene: TRBV28
j_gene: TRBJ2-4
d_gene: TRBD1
CDR3aa: CASSLLGGRAKNIQYF
CDR3nt: TGTGCCAGCAGTTTACTAGGGGGCCGGGCCAAAAACATTCAGTACTTC

abundance: many
v_gene: TRBV7-2
j_gene: TRBJ2-7
d_gene: TRBD2
CDR3aa: CASSPWASGTYEQYF
CDR3nt: TGTGCCAGCAGCCCCTGGGCTAGCGGGACCTACGAGCAGTACTTC

abundance: many
v_gene: TRBV25-1
j_gene: TRBJ2-3
d_gene: -
CDR3aa: CASRASLSTDTQYF
CDR3nt: TGTGCCAGCAGGGCCAGCCTTAGCACAGATACGCAGTATTTT

abundance: few
v_gene: TRBV20-1
j_gene: TRBJ1-3
d_gene: -
CDR3aa: CSALGRDFRTIYF
CDR3nt: TGCAGTGCCTTAGGAAGGGACTTCAGGACCATATATTTT

abundance: many
v_gene: TRBV7-9
j_gene: TRBJ2-5
d_gene: TRBD2
CDR3aa: CASSPTSGRIETQYF
CDR3nt: TGTGCCAGCAGCCCTACTAGCGGGAGAATAGAGACCCAGTACTTC

abundance: many
v_gene: TRBV7-9
j_gene: TRBJ1-1
d_gene: -
CDR3aa: CASSNYEFRTEAFF
CDR3nt: TGTGCCAGCAGCAATTATGAGTTTCGGACTGAAGCTTTCTTT

abundance: many
v_gene: TRBV7-8
j_gene: TRBJ1-5
d_gene: TRBD1
CDR3aa: CASSTGDSRNQPQHF
CDR3nt: TGTGCCAGCAGCACAGGGGACAGTAGAAATCAGCCCCAGCATTTT

abundance: many
v_gene: TRBV19
j_gene: TRBJ2-1
d_gene: TRBD2
CDR3aa: CASMVRGGLGSYNEQFF
CDR3nt: TGTGCCAGTATGGTCCGCGGGGGGCTCGGCTCCTACAATGAGCAGTTCTTC

abundance: -
v_gene: TRBV6-2/TRBV6-3
j_gene: TRBJ2-7
d_gene: -
CDR3aa: CASRPLFQSYEQYF
CDR3nt: TGTGCCAGCAGACCACTGTTCCAGTCCTACGAGCAGTACTTC

abundance: few
v_gene: TRBV6-1
j_gene: TRBJ2-6
d_gene: -
CDR3aa: CASSRDGISGANVLTF
CDR3nt: TGTGCCAGCAGTCGGGACGGGATCTCTGGGGCCAACGTCCTGACTTTC

abundance: many
v_gene: TRBV12-3/TRBV12-4
j_gene: TRBJ1-1
d_gene: TRBD1
CDR3aa: CASSLTGTGGTEAFF
CDR3nt: TGTGCCAGCAGCCTCACCGGGACAGGAGGCACTGAAGCTTTCTTT

abundance: few
v_gene: TRBV7-9
j_gene: TRBJ1-2
d_gene: -
CDR3aa: CASSLSFYGYTF
CDR3nt: TGTGCCAGCAGCTTAAGTTTCTATGGCTACACCTTC

abundance: many
v_gene: TRBV7-2
j_gene: TRBJ2-5
d_gene: TRBD2
CDR3aa: CASSFFSGGAETQYF
CDR3nt: TGTGCCAGCAGCTTCTTCAGCGGGGGGGCTGAGACCCAGTACTTC

abundance: many
v_gene: TRBV20-1
j_gene: TRBJ1-2
d_gene: -
CDR3aa: CSAAGINYGYTF
CDR3nt: TGCAGTGCTGCCGGGATTAACTATGGCTACACCTTC

abundance: -
v_gene: TRBV9
j_gene: TRBJ1-3
d_gene: TRBD1
CDR3aa: CASSPTGGSDGNTIYF
CDR3nt: TGTGCCAGCAGCCCGACAGGGGGTTCCGACGGAAACACCATATATTTT

abundance: few
v_gene: TRBV5-1
j_gene: TRBJ1-5
d_gene: -
CDR3aa: CASSLTGEGGNQPQHF
CDR3nt: TGCGCCAGCAGCTTGACGGGGGAGGGCGGGAATCAGCCCCAGCATTTT

abundance: many
v_gene: TRBV6-1
j_gene: TRBJ2-5
d_gene: TRBD2
CDR3aa: CASSRGLAGRETQYF
CDR3nt: TGTGCCAGCAGTAGGGGACTAGCGGGAAGAGAGACCCAGTACTTC

abundance: many
v_gene: TRBV7-2
j_gene: TRBJ1-2
d_gene: -
CDR3aa: CASSLGGYKNNYGYTF
CDR3nt: TGTGCCAGCAGCTTGGGGGGGTACAAGAATAACTATGGCTACACCTTC

abundance: many
v_gene: TRBV7-2
j_gene: TRBJ2-7
d_gene: -
CDR3aa: CASSLDLPTGGEQYF
CDR3nt: TGTGCCAGCAGCTTAGACTTACCGACAGGTGGGGAGCAGTACTTC

abundance: many
v_gene: TRBV7-2
j_gene: TRBJ2-5
d_gene: -
CDR3aa: CASSRRMGGETQYF
CDR3nt: TGTGCCAGCAGCCGCCGGATGGGCGGCGAGACCCAGTACTTC

abundance: -
v_gene: TRBV28
j_gene: TRBJ2-7
d_gene: TRBD1
CDR3aa: CASSLGTGTAVSYEQYF
CDR3nt: TGTGCCAGCAGTTTGGGGACCGGGACAGCGGTATCCTACGAGCAGTACTTC

abundance: many
v_gene: TRBV7-6
j_gene: TRBJ2-1
d_gene: -
CDR3aa: CASSLGDGSDEQFF
CDR3nt: TGTGCCAGCAGCCTAGGGGACGGCAGCGATGAGCAGTTCTTC

abundance: -
v_gene: TRBV7-9
j_gene: TRBJ2-6
d_gene: -
CDR3aa: CASSLLNAAAGANVLTF
CDR3nt: TGTGCCAGCAGCTTACTTAATGCCGCGGCTGGGGCCAACGTCCTGACTTTC